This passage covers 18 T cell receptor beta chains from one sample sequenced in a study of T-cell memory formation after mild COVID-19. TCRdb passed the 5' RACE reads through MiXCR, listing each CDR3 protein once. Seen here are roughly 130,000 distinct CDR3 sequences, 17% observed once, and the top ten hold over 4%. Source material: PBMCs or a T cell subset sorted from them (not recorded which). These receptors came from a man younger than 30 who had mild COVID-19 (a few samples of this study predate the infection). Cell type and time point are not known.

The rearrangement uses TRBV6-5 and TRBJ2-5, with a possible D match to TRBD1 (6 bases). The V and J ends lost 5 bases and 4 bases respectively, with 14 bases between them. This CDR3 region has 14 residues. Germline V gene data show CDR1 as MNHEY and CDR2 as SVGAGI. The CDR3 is CASSKTTGIETQYF. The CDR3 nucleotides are TGTGCCAGCAGTAAAACAACAGGGATAGAGACCCAGTACTTC.

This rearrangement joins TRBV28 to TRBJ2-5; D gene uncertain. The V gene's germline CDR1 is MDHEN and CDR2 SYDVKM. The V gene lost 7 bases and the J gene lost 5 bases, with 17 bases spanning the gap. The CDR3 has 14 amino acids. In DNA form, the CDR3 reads TGTGCCAGCACGCGGACCCCTTATCCCGAGACCCAGTACTTC. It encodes CASTRTPYPETQYF.

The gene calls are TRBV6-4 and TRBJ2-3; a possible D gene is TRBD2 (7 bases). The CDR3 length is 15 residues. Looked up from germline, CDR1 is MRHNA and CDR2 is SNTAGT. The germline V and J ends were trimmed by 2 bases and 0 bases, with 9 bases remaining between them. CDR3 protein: CASSDGGASTDTQYF. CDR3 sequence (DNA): TGTGCCAGCAGTGACGGGGGGGCTAGCACAGATACGCAGTATTTT.

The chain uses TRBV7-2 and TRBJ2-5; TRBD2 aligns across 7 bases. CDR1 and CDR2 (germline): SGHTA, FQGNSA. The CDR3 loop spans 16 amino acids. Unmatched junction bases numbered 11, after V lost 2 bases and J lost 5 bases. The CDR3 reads CASSLKSGAGLETQYF. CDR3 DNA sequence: TGTGCCAGCAGCTTAAAGAGCGGGGCAGGTTTGGAGACCCAGTACTTC.

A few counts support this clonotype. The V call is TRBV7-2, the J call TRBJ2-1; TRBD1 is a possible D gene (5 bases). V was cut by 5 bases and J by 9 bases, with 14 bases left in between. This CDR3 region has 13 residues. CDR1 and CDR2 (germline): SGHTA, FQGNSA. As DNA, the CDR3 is TGTGCCAGCAGCCCATCAGGGTATGGTGAGCAGTTCTTC. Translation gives CASSPSGYGEQFF.

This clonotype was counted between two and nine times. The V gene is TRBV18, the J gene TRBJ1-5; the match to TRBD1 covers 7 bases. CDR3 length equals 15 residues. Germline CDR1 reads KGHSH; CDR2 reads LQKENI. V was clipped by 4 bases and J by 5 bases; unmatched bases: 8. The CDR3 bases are TGTGCCAGCTCACTCTCGACAGGGCGTGATCAGCCCCAGCATTTT. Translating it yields CASSLSTGRDQPQHF.

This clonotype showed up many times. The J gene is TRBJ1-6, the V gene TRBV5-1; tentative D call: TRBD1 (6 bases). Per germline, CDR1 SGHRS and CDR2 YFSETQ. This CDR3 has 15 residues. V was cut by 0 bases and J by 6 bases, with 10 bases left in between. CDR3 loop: CASSLEGQRNSPLHF. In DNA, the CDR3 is TGCGCCAGCAGCTTGGAGGGACAACGTAATTCACCCCTCCACTTT.

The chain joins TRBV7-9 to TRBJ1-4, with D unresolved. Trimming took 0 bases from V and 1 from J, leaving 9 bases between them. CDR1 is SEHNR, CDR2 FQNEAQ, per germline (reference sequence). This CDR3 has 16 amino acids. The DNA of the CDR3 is TGTGCCAGCAGCTTAGCGCGAGACAAAACTAATGAAAAACTGTTTTTT. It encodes CASSLARDKTNEKLFF. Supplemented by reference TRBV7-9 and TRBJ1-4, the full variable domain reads DTGVSQNPRHKITKRGQNVTFRCDPISEHNRLYWYRQTLGQGPEFLTYFQNEAQLEKSRLLSDRFSAERPKGSFSTLEIQRTEQGDSAMYLCASSLARDKTNEKLFFGSGTQLSVL.

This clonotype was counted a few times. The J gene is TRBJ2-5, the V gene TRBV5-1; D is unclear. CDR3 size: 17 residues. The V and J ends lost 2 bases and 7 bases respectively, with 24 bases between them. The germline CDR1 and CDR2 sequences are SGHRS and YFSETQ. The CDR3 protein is CASSLSTYLSQRGTQYF. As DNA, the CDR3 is TGCGCCAGCAGCTTATCAACGTACTTATCTCAGCGTGGGACCCAGTACTTC.

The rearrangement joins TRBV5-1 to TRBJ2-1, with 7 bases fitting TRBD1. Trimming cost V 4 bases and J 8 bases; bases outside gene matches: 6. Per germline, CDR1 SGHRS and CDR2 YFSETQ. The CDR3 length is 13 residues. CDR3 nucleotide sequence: TGCGCCAGCAGCCCAGGCACAGGGGATGAGCAGTTCTTC. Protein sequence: CASSPGTGDEQFF.

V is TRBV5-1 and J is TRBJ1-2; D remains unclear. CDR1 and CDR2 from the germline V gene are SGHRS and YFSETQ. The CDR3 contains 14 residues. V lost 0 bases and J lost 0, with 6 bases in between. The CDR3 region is CASSLESPNYGYTF. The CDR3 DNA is TGCGCCAGCAGCTTGGAGAGCCCTAACTATGGCTACACCTTC.

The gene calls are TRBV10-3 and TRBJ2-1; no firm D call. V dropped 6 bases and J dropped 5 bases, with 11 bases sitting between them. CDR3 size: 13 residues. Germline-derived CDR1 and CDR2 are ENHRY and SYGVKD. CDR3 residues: CAISVRVDNEQFF. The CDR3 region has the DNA TGTGCCATCAGCGTAAGGGTTGACAATGAGCAGTTCTTC.

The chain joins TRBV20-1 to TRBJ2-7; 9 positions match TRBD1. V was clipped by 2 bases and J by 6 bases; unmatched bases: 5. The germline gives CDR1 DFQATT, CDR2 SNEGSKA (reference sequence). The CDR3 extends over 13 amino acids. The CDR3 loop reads CSARKQTGGEQYV. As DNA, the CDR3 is TGCAGTGCTAGAAAACAGACAGGGGGCGAGCAGTACGTC.

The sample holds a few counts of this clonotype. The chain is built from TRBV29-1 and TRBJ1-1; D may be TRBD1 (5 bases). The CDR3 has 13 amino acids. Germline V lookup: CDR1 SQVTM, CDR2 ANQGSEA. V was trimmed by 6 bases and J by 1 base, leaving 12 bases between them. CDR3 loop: CSVAGTSNTEAFF. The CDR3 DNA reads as TGCAGCGTGGCGGGGACCTCGAACACTGAAGCTTTCTTT.

CDR3 sequence reads: CASSDRGFNEKLFF. The CDR3 DNA reads as TGTGCCAGCAGTGACAGGGGGTTTAATGAAAAACTGTTTTTT. The chain uses TRBV3-1 and TRBJ1-4; 9 nucleotides align to TRBD1. With 6 bases clipped from V and 4 bases from J, the junction kept 3 bases outside the gene matches. This CDR3 is built from 14 residues. Germline V gene sequence: CDR1 LGHDT, CDR2 YNNKEL (reference sequence).

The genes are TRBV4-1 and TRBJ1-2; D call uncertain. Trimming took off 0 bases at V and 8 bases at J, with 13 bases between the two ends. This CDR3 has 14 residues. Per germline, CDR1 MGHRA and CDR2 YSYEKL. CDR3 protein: CASSQDLITEGYTF. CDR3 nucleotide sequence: TGCGCCAGCAGCCAAGATTTAATCACCGAAGGCTACACCTTC.

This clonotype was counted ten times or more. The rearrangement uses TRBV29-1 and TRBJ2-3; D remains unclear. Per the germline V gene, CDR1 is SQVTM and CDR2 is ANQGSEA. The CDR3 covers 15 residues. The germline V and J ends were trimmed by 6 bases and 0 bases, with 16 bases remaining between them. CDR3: CSVEAGTRSTDTQYF. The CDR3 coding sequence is TGCAGCGTCGAGGCCGGAACGAGAAGCACAGATACGCAGTATTTT.

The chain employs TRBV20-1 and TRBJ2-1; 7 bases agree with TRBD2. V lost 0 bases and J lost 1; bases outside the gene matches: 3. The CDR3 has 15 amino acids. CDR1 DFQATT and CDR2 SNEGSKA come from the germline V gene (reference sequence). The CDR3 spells CSARDWEGSYNEQFF. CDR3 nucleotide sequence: TGCAGTGCTAGAGATTGGGAGGGATCCTACAATGAGCAGTTCTTC.